Shown below are 15 T cell receptor beta chains from a single sample sequenced in a study of blood T cells in healthy people across ages (dated by TCRdb to the mid-2010s). Receptors were amplified or captured by 5' RACE. Sequencing instrument: Illumina HiSeq 2500. A second roughly 6 to 12 cycle PCR used a sample-barcoded 5' primer and a J-beta primer mix. The public sequencing data were trimmed at Q25 with fastp and processed into clonotypes with MiXCR by TCRdb, which kept only in-frame beta chains. All rows with the same CDR3 protein become a single entry with the most common DNA and genes. This sample is represented by 660,000 or so distinct CDR3 sequences; approximately 50% of them were singletons. The ten biggest clones cover approximately 37% of the sample. The sequencing input was blood. All receptors derive from a man in his sixties in good health.

The rearrangement joins TRBV24-1 to TRBJ2-7; 9 nucleotides line up with TRBD1. Losses at the gene ends were 1 base for V and 2 bases for J; bases not matched to a gene: 8. Germline V lookup: CDR1 KGHDR, CDR2 SFDVKD. This CDR3 comprises 17 residues. The CDR3 DNA sequence: TGTGCCACCAGTGATTTCCCCGTTGGGACAGGGACCTACGAGCAGTACTTC. Its translation: CATSDFPVGTGTYEQYF.

This clonotype was counted between two and nine times. This chain uses TRBV7-2 with TRBJ2-1, with unresolved D. The CDR3 extends over 14 amino acids. Germline lookup yields CDR1 SGHTA and CDR2 FQGNSA. V was cut by 4 bases and J by 10 bases, with 17 bases left in between. The CDR3 nucleotides read TGTGCCAGCAGCTCCTCTAACTGGGCCGGGGAGCAGTTCTTC. Translating it yields CASSSSNWAGEQFF.

This clonotype was detected many times. This chain connects TRBV5-6 to TRBJ2-7; D is possibly TRBD1 (6 bases). Germline-derived CDR1 and CDR2 are SGHDT and YYEEEE. This CDR3 contains 14 residues. Trimming shortened V by 5 bases and J by 2 bases, and 14 bases separated the two germline ends. This CDR3 is CASSYTGLPYEQYF. CDR3 coding DNA: TGTGCCAGCAGTTACACAGGGCTCCCCTACGAGCAGTACTTC.

This clonotype was seen once. V usage is TRBV27 and J usage is TRBJ2-5; tentatively, D is TRBD1 or TRBD2 (6 bases each). The CDR3 runs to 11 residues. The V end lost 8 bases, the J end lost 11 bases, and 15 bases lay between the germline ends. Germline V CDR1 and CDR2: MNHEY, SMNVEV (reference sequence). In nucleotides, the CDR3 is TGTGCCAGCCAGGGGCCGGGGGAGCAGTACTTC. This encodes CASQGPGEQYF.

The rearrangement joins TRBV12-3 or TRBV12-4 to TRBJ1-1; TRBD1 aligns across 7 bases. The CDR3 is 15 amino acids. Germline trimming cut 5 bases from V and 7 bases from J; bases unmatched to any gene: 13. CDR3: CASSVPATGTSEAFF. The CDR3 DNA sequence: TGTGCCAGCAGTGTGCCGGCGACAGGGACTAGTGAAGCTTTCTTT.

This chain connects TRBV9 to TRBJ1-1; 8 positions match TRBD1. The length of the CDR3 is 14 residues. The germline V gene encodes CDR1 SGDLS and CDR2 YYNGEE. The J segment lost 4 bases and the V segment lost 3 bases, leaving 5 bases of the junction unmatched. The CDR3 bases are TGTGCCAGCAGCGCCTCAGGGGGCGGCACTGAAGCTTTCTTT. It specifies CASSASGGGTEAFF.

On this clonotype itself: With a much larger clone just one base away, this may be a read error. The chain employs TRBV28 and TRBJ2-1; possible D gene TRBD2, 5 bases. The last part of the DNA fits TRBJ2-7 better; the J call may be wrong. CDR1 is MDHEN, CDR2 SYDVKM, per germline. The CDR3 has 15 residues. CDR3 loop: CASSTGGPSSYEQYF. CDR3 coding DNA: TGTGCCAGCAGCACCGGAGGCCCCAGCTCCTACGAGCAGTACTTC.

A few counts support this clonotype. J is TRBJ2-7 and V is TRBV15; 9 positions match TRBD1. In germline, CDR1 is LNHNV, CDR2 YYDKDF (reference sequence). This CDR3 comprises 15 residues. V lost 5 bases and J lost 0; bases outside the gene matches: 5. This CDR3 is CATSRGQGTSYEQYF. As DNA, the CDR3 is TGTGCCACCAGCCGGGGACAGGGCACCTCCTACGAGCAGTACTTC.

CDR3 region: CASSLTRGVNEQFF. CDR3 DNA sequence: TGTGCCAGCAGTTTAACCAGGGGTGTCAATGAGCAGTTCTTC. The rearrangement links TRBV27 to TRBJ2-1; possibly TRBD1 for D (6 bases). The germline V gene has CDR1 MNHEY and CDR2 SMNVEV (reference sequence). The CDR3 is 14 amino acids. Trimming shortened V by 2 bases and J by 6 bases, and 11 bases separated the two germline ends.

The rearrangement links TRBV5-1 to TRBJ2-3; 12 bases fit TRBD2. J was trimmed by 0 bases and V by 7 bases; bases with no gene match: 6. The CDR3 sequence is 16 residues long. Germline lookup yields CDR1 SGHRS and CDR2 YFSETQ. The DNA for the CDR3 is TGCGCCAGCCGACTAGCGGGGGACCCTAGCACAGATACGCAGTATTTT. Residues: CASRLAGDPSTDTQYF.

This chain uses TRBV7-2 with TRBJ2-5; 10 bases fit TRBD2. Germline V gene data show CDR1 as SGHTA and CDR2 as FQGNSA. The ends lost 5 bases at V and 4 bases at J; junction bases unmatched: 13. CDR3 length: 17 amino acids. The CDR3 sequence is CASSPTRIAGGLETQYF. CDR3 coding DNA: TGTGCCAGCAGCCCTACCCGGATAGCGGGGGGCCTAGAGACCCAGTACTTC.

This clonotype has only one observation. The chain has TRBV5-1 and TRBJ2-1; 9 bases line up with TRBD2. From germline, CDR1 is SGHRS and CDR2 YFSETQ. The CDR3 spans 16 residues. J was trimmed by 6 bases and V by 3 bases; bases with no gene match: 10. The CDR3 is CASSWAPGTSFNEQFF. In DNA form, the CDR3 reads TGCGCCAGCAGCTGGGCACCGGGGACTAGCTTCAATGAGCAGTTCTTC.

This clonotype occurred a few times. The gene calls are TRBV3-1 and TRBJ2-2, with D hard to call. Deletions cut 0 bases from V and 5 bases from J, with 7 bases between. This CDR3 spans 14 amino acids. Germline CDR1 is LGHDT and CDR2 is YNNKEL (reference sequence). The CDR3 DNA reads TGTGCCAGCAGCCAAGACAGGCGGACCGGGGAGCTGTTTTTT. Translating it yields CASSQDRRTGELFF.

The chain joins TRBV7-8 to TRBJ2-7, with 8 bases aligning to TRBD1. CDR1 is SGHVS, CDR2 FQNEAQ, per germline. The trim removed 5 bases at V and 1 base at J, leaving 4 bases unmatched. This CDR3 contains 14 residues. CDR3 sequence: CASSTDRASYEQYF. As DNA, the CDR3 is TGTGCCAGCAGCACGGACAGGGCTTCCTACGAGCAGTACTTC.

The chain employs TRBV19 and TRBJ2-5, with a weak D call TRBD1 (6 bases). The CDR3 has 14 amino acids. Trimming shortened V by 3 bases and J by 2 bases, and 10 bases separated the two germline ends. Germline assignment: CDR1 LNHDA and CDR2 SQIVND (reference sequence). DNA for the CDR3: TGTGCCAGTAGTATGGGGGCAGGGCAAGAGACCCAGTACTTC. Translating it yields CASSMGAGQETQYF. The full variable domain, rest sourced from reference TRBV19 and TRBJ2-5, is DGGITQSPKYLFRKEGQNVTLSCEQNLNHDAMYWYRQDPGQGLRLIYYSQIVNDFQKGDIAEGYSVSREKKESFPLTVTSAQKNPTAFYLCASSMGAGQETQYFGPGTRLLVL.